This T cell receptor beta chain stems from a study of CD8 T cells in ankylosing spondylitis. Using its own MiXCR run on the 5' RACE reads, TCRdb lists one record per CDR3 protein. Here the sample spans 150,000 to 200,000 distinct CDR3 sequences, around a third being singletons. A few counts support this clonotype. This CDR3 has 15 residues. V was pared by 5 bases and J by 7 bases, with 11 bases of the junction left unmatched. Looked up from germline, CDR1 is SGHNT and CDR2 is YENEEA. The receptor comes from a male donor with ankylosing spondylitis. Input material: synovial fluid, either unsorted or a sorted T cell fraction (not recorded which). The chain recombines TRBV11-3 with TRBJ2-5, with 9 bases fitting TRBD1. The CDR3 sequence: CASSVTGGPFGTQYF. Here the CDR3 DNA reads TGTGCCAGCAGCGTTACAGGGGGCCCTTTTGGGACCCAGTACTTC.